This record looks at one T cell receptor beta chain sequence and its context. The antigen is unknown. Primers: 60 Vbeta forward and 13 Jbeta reverse. Repertoires were generated with immunoSEQ multiplex PCR, while TCRdb's copy carries only in-frame clones and drops some. This sample has roughly 100,000 clones; roughly 15% occur once, and the top ten carry roughly 0.79%. The source of the sample is a study of cytomegalovirus exposure and HLA in healthy donors. Study results and caveats: According to reports, the classifier identified cytomegalovirus status with high specificity and sensitivity. TCR beta sequences reportedly predicted most subjects' HLA-A and HLA-B alleles accurately. Near-uniform donor sequencing depth was presumed by presence/absence analyses.

Germline V gene lookup returns CDR1 KGHSH and CDR2 LQKENI. There are 18 residues in the CDR3. V shed 0 bases, J shed 1 base, and the junction held 9 bases outside the gene matches. The specimen sequenced was PBMCs. This receptor was obtained from a female donor in good health and CMV-seronegative. The rearrangement uses TRBV18 and TRBJ1-1; 9 bases match TRBD1. Written as DNA, the CDR3 is TGTGCCAGCTCACCACCGTTTCCCGGGACAGGGTCGAACACTGAAGCTTTCTTT. The encoded protein is CASSPPFPGTGSNTEAFF.